This paragraph covers one T cell receptor (beta chain) sequence. The sample is drawn from a study of blood T cell repertoires in COVID-19. The table came from immunoSEQ multiplex PCR; TCRdb's copy has only in-frame clones and leaves some out. This sample has 150,000 or so clones; about 85% occur once, and the top ten carry around 5%. Trimming cost V 2 bases and J 4 bases, with 15 bases left between them. The CDR3 is 15 amino acids. Germline assignment: CDR1 SGHTA and CDR2 FQGNSA. During active infection, Seattle patients enrolled and were then monitored through disease. The chain uses TRBV7-2 and TRBJ2-7; a weak D match, TRBD1 (5 bases). This TCR was recovered from a woman between 50 and 59 years old with COVID-19, enrolled during active disease. Sequencing was done on a sample of peripheral blood. The CDR3 nucleotides read TGTGCCAGCAGCTTAACCCAGGGCCTTTCGTACGAGCAGTACTTC. It specifies CASSLTQGLSYEQYF.